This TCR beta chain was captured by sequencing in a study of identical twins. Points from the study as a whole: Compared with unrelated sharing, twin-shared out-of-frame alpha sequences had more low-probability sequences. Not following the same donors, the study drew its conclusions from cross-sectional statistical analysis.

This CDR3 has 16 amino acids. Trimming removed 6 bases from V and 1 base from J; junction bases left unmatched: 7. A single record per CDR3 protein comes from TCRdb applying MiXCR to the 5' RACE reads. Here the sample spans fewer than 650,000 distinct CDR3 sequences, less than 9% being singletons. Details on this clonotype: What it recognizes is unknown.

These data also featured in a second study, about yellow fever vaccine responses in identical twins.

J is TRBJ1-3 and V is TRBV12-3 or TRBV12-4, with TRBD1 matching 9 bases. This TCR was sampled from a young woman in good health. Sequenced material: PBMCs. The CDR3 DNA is TGTGCCAGCAGGGCCGGACAGGGGAAATCTGGAAACACCATATATTTT. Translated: CASRAGQGKSGNTIYF.